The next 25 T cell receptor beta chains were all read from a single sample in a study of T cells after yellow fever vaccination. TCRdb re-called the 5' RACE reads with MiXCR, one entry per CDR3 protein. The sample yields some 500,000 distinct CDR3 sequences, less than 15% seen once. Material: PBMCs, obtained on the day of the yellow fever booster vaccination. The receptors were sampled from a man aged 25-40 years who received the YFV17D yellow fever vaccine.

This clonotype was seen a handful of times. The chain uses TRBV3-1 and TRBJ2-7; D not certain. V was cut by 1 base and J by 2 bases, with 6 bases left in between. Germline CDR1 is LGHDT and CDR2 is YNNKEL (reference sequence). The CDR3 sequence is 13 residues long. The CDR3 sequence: CASSQVPAYEQYF. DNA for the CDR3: TGTGCCAGCAGCCAAGTACCAGCCTACGAGCAGTACTTC.

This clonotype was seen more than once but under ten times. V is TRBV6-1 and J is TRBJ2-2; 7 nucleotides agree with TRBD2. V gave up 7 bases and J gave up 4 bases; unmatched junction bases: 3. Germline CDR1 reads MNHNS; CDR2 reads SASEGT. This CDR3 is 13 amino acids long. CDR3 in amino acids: CASMTSSTGELFF. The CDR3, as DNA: TGTGCCAGCATGACTAGCAGCACCGGGGAGCTGTTTTTT.

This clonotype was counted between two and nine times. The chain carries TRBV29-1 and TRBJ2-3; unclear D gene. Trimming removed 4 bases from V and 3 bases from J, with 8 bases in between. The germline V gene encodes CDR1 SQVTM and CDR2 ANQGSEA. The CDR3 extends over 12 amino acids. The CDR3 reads CSVVSTTDTQYF. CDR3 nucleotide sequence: TGCAGCGTTGTATCGACAACAGATACGCAGTATTTT.

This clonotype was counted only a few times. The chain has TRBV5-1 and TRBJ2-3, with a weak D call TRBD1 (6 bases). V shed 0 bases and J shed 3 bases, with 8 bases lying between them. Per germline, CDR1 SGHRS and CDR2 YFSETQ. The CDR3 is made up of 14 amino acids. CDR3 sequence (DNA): TGCGCCAGCAGCTTGGGGACAGAGACAGATACGCAGTATTTT. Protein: CASSLGTETDTQYF. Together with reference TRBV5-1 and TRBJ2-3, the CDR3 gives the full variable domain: KAGVTQTPRYLIKTRGQQVTLSCSPISGHRSVSWYQQTPGQGLQFLFEYFSETQRNKGNFPGRFSGRQFSNSRSEMNVSTLELGDSALYLCASSLGTETDTQYFGPGTRLTVL.

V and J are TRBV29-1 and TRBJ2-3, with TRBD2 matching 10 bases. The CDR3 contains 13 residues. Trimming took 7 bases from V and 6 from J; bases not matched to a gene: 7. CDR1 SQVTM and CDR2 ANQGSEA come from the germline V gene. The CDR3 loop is CSGQREGPDTQYF. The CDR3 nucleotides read TGCAGCGGCCAGCGGGAGGGCCCCGATACGCAGTATTTT.

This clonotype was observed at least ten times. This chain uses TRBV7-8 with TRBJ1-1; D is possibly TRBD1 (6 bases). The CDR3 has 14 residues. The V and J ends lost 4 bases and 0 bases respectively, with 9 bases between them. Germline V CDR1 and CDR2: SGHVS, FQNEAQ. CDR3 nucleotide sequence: TGTGCCAGCAGCTACGGACAGATGAACACTGAAGCTTTCTTT. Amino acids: CASSYGQMNTEAFF. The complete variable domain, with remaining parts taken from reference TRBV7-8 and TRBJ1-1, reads GAGVSQSPRYKVAKRGQDVALRCDPISGHVSLFWYQQALGQGPEFLTYFQNEAQLDKSGLPSDRFFAERPEGSVSTLKIQRTQQEDSAVYLCASSYGQMNTEAFFGQGTRLTVV.

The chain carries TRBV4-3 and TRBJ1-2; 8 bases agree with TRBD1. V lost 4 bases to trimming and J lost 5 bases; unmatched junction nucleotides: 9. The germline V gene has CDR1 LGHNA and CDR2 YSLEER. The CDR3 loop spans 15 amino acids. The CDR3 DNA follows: TGCGCCAGCAGCCGCCTAGGGACAGGTCCTTATGGCTACACCTTC. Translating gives CASSRLGTGPYGYTF.

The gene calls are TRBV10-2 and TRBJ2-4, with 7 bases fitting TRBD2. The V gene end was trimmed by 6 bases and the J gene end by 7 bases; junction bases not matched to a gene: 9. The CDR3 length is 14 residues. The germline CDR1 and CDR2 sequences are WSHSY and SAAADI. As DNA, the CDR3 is TGCGCCAGCAGCCCGCCACGAGCGGGGAACATTCAGTACTTC. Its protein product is CASSPPRAGNIQYF.

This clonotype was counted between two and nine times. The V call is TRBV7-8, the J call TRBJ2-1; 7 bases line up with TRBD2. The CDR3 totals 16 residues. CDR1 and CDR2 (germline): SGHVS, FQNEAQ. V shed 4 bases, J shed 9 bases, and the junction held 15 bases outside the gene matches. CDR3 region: CASSSRAVAGVTEQFF. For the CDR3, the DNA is TGTGCCAGCAGCTCCCGCGCGGTGGCGGGAGTTACTGAGCAGTTCTTC.

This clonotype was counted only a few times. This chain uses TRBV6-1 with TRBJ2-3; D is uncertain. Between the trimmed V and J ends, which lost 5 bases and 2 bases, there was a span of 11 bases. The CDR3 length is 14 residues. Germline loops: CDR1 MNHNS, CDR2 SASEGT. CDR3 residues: CASSQSVSTDTQYF. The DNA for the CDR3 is TGTGCCAGCAGTCAGTCCGTCTCCACAGATACGCAGTATTTT.

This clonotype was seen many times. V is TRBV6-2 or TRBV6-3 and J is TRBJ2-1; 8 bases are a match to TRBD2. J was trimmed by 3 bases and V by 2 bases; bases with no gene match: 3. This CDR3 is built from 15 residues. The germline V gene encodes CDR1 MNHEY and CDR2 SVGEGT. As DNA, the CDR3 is TGTGCCAGCAGTTACGTGGGACTAGACTACAATGAGCAGTTCTTC. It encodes CASSYVGLDYNEQFF.

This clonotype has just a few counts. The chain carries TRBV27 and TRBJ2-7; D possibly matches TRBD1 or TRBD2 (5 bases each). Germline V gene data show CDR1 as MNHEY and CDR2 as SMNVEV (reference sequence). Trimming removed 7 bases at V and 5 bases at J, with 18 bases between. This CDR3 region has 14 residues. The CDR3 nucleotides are TGTGCCAGCACCCGAATGGTTGGGGGAGACGAGCAGTACTTC. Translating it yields CASTRMVGGDEQYF.

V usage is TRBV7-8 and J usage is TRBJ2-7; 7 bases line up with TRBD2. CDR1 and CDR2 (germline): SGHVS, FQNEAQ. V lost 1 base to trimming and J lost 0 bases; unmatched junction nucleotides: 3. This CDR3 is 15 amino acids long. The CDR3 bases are TGTGCCAGCAGCTTAGTGATAGCGGGCTCCTACGAGCAGTACTTC. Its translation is CASSLVIAGSYEQYF.

The CDR3: CASSQSELTGKNNEQFF. In DNA, the CDR3 is TGCGCCAGCAGTCAATCAGAGTTAACAGGGAAAAACAATGAGCAGTTCTTC. The chain recombines TRBV23-1 with TRBJ2-1, with a possible D match to TRBD1 (6 bases). TRBV23-1 is reported as an ORF; its role is uncertain. The germline V and J ends were trimmed by 0 bases and 5 bases, with 17 bases remaining between them. This CDR3 is 17 amino acids long.

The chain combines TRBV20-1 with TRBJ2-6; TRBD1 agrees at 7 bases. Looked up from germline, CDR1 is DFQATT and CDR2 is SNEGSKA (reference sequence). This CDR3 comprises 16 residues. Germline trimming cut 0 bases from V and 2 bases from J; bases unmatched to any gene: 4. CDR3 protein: CSARDGDRAGANVLTF. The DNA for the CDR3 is TGCAGTGCTAGAGACGGAGACAGGGCTGGGGCCAACGTCCTGACTTTC.

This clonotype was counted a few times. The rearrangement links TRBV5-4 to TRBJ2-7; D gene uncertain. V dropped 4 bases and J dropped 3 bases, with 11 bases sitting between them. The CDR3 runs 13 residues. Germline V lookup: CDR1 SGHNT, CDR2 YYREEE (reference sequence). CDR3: CASSPADFYEQYF. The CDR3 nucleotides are TGTGCCAGCAGCCCGGCGGATTTCTACGAGCAGTACTTC. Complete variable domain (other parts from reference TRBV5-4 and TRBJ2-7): ETGVTQSPTHLIKTRGQQVTLRCSSQSGHNTVSWYQQALGQGPQFIFQYYREEENGRGNFPPRFSGLQFPNYSSELNVNALELDDSALYLCASSPADFYEQYFGPGTRLTVT.

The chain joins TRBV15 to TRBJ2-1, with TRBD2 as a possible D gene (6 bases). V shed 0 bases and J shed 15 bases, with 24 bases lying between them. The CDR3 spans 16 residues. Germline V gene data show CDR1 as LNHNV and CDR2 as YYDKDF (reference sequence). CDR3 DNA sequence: TGTGCCACCAGCAGAGATGTACGCCGGGACTCGGGGAGCGGGTTCTTC. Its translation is CATSRDVRRDSGSGFF.

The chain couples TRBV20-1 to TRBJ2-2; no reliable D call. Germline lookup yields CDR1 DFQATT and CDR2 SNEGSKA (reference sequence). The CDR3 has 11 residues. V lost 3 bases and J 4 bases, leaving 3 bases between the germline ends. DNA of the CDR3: TGCAGTGCTAGGCGCACCGGGGAGCTGTTTTTT. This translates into CSARRTGELFF.

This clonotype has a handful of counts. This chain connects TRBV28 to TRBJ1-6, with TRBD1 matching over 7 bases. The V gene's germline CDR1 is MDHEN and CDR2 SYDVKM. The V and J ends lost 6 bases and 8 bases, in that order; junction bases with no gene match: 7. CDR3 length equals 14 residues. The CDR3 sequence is CASSPTGRDSPLHF. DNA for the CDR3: TGTGCCAGCAGCCCGACAGGGAGGGATTCACCCCTCCACTTT.

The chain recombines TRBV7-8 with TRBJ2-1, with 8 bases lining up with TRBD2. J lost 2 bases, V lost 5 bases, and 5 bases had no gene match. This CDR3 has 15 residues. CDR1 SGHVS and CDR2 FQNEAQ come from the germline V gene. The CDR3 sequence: CASSLPGGPYNEQFF. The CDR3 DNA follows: TGTGCCAGCAGCCTACCGGGGGGGCCCTACAATGAGCAGTTCTTC.

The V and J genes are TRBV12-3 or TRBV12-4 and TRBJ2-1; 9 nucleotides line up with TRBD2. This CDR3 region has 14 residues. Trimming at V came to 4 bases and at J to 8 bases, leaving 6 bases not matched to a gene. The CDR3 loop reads CASSWGTSRDEQFF. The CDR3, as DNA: TGTGCCAGCAGTTGGGGGACTAGCCGCGATGAGCAGTTCTTC.

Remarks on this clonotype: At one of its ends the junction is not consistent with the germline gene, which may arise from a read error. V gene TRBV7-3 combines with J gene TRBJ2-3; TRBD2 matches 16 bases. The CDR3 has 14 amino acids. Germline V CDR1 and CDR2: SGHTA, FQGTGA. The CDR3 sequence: CDSSSGLAGGPRYF. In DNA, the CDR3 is TGTGACAGCAGCTCGGGACTAGCGGGAGGGCCCAGGTATTTT.

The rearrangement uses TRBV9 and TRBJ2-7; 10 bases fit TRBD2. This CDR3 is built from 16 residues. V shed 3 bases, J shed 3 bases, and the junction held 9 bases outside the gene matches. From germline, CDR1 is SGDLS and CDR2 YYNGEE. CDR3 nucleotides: TGTGCCAGCAGCGCGGAGGTAGCGGGAGGATTCTACGAGCAGTACTTC. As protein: CASSAEVAGGFYEQYF.

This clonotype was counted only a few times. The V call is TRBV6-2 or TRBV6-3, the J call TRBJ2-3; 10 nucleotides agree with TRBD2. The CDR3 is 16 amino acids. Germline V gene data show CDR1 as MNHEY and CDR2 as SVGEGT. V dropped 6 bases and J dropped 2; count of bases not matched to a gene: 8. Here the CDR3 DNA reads TGTGCCAGCAGCAAAACTAGCGGGATATACACAGATACGCAGTATTTT. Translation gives CASSKTSGIYTDTQYF.

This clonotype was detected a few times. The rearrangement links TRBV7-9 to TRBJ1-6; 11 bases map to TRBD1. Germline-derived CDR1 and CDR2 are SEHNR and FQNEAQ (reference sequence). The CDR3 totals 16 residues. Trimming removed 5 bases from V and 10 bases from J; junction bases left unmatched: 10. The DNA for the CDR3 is TGTGCCAGCAGCGGTAGGGGACAGGGGGTTTCCTCACCCCTCCACTTT. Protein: CASSGRGQGVSSPLHF. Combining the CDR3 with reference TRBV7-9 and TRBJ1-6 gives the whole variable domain DTGVSQNPRHKITKRGQNVTFRCDPISEHNRLYWYRQTLGQGPEFLTYFQNEAQLEKSRLLSDRFSAERPKGSFSTLEIQRTEQGDSAMYLCASSGRGQGVSSPLHFGNGTRLTVT.